These 29 T cell receptor beta chains were sequenced from one sample in a study of T cells in Graves' hyperthyroidism and ophthalmopathy. RNA transcripts provided the source from which TCR beta CDR3 regions were amplified. The study used the HTBI primer set for a first-round RT-PCR of the TCR CDR3. TCRdb reprocessed the multiplex PCR reads with MiXCR, giving one entry per CDR3 protein. The sample carries some 770,000 distinct CDR3 sequences, about a sixth recorded once. Sequencing was done on a sample of blood. Receptor source: a young man with Graves' hyperthyroidism.

The J gene is TRBJ1-2, the V gene TRBV7-2, with D possibly being TRBD1 (6 bases). The CDR3 totals 18 residues. Trimming stripped 3 bases from V and 0 bases from J, with 20 bases between. Germline-derived CDR1 and CDR2 are SGHTA and FQGNSA. For the CDR3, the DNA is TGTGCCAGCAGCTTTACAGGGTTGGGACGGGGTACTAACTATGGCTACACCTTC. Amino acid sequence: CASSFTGLGRGTNYGYTF.

The gene calls are TRBV7-9 and TRBJ2-2; 8 bases are shared with TRBD1. This CDR3 is 17 amino acids long. The germline gives CDR1 SEHNR, CDR2 FQNEAQ (reference sequence). The J segment lost 4 bases and the V segment lost 4 bases, leaving 11 bases of the junction unmatched. The CDR3 here is CASSSFQDRAVTGELFF. As DNA, the CDR3 is TGTGCCAGCAGCTCCTTTCAGGACAGGGCCGTCACCGGGGAGCTGTTTTTT.

The chain carries TRBV27 and TRBJ1-5; D remains ambiguous. The CDR3 is made up of 15 amino acids. The V gene lost 0 bases and the J gene lost 2 bases, with 8 bases spanning the gap. Per germline, CDR1 MNHEY and CDR2 SMNVEV (reference sequence). The DNA for the CDR3 is TGTGCCAGCAGTTTATCGTGGGAGGGCAATCAGCCCCAGCATTTT. This translates into CASSLSWEGNQPQHF.

This clonotype has a count of ten or more. The J gene is TRBJ2-3, the V gene TRBV20-1, with 10 bases matching TRBD2. In germline, CDR1 is DFQATT, CDR2 SNEGSKA (reference sequence). This CDR3 has 15 amino acids. Germline trimming cut 5 bases from V and 7 bases from J; bases unmatched to any gene: 12. The CDR3 protein is CSAQPSGSSRYTQYF. Written as DNA, the CDR3 is TGCAGTGCTCAACCTAGCGGGAGCTCACGGTATACGCAGTATTTT.

Many counts were recorded for this clonotype. This chain uses TRBV2 with TRBJ2-6; TRBD2 might be the D (5 bases). This CDR3 region has 16 residues. Germline V gene lookup returns CDR1 SNHLY and CDR2 FYNNEI. V lost 4 bases and J lost 0, with 10 bases in between. CDR3 DNA sequence: TGTGCCAGCAGTGTAAGCGGTCCCTCTGGGGCCAACGTCCTGACTTTC. Translating gives CASSVSGPSGANVLTF.

Ten or more counts support this clonotype. V usage is TRBV6-1 and J usage is TRBJ2-7, with 8 bases fitting TRBD1. In germline, CDR1 is MNHNS, CDR2 SASEGT. The CDR3 is made up of 18 amino acids. Trimming removed 7 bases from V and 0 bases from J; junction bases left unmatched: 17. The CDR3 spells CASTITWRQGASSYEQYF. The CDR3 DNA reads TGTGCCAGCACTATTACATGGCGGCAGGGGGCCAGCTCCTACGAGCAGTACTTC.

The V gene is TRBV27, the J gene TRBJ1-1, with 9 positions matching TRBD1. CDR1 is MNHEY and CDR2 is SMNVEV in the germline V gene (reference sequence). V lost 0 bases to trimming and J lost 5 bases; unmatched junction nucleotides: 7. This CDR3 comprises 16 residues. CDR3 coding DNA: TGTGCCAGCAGTTTATCCGGGACAGGGTACGGGACTGAAGCTTTCTTT. It codes for CASSLSGTGYGTEAFF.

This clonotype was seen only a few times. At one end the junction does not follow the germline gene, possibly because of a read error. This chain joins TRBV6-1 and TRBJ2-1; 9 bases line up with TRBD2. This CDR3 contains 12 residues. Per germline, CDR1 MNHNS and CDR2 SASEGT. CDR3 coding DNA: TGTGCCAGCAGTCTAGCGGGAAGTGAGCAGTCCTTC. It codes for CASSLAGSEQSF.

This chain connects TRBV9 to TRBJ2-7; 7 bases match TRBD1. Germline assignment: CDR1 SGDLS and CDR2 YYNGEE. After removal of 4 bases from V and 4 bases from J, the junction contained 8 bases not matched to a gene. The CDR3 has 14 amino acids. CDR3 amino acids: CASSHDRDGYEQYF. The DNA for the CDR3 is TGTGCCAGCAGCCACGACAGGGACGGGTACGAGCAGTACTTC.

This clonotype was detected only a few times. This chain connects TRBV10-3 to TRBJ2-7; D not certain. Trimming shortened V by 0 bases and J by 2 bases, and 11 bases separated the two germline ends. Germline loops: CDR1 ENHRY, CDR2 SYGVKD. The CDR3 totals 15 residues. CDR3: CAISESKGLTYEQYF. As DNA, the CDR3 is TGTGCCATCAGTGAGTCGAAAGGGCTTACCTACGAGCAGTACTTC.

V and J are TRBV9 and TRBJ1-1; 11 bases map to TRBD1. CDR1 is SGDLS and CDR2 is YYNGEE in the germline V gene. The CDR3 totals 15 residues. J lost 4 bases, V lost 4 bases, and 6 bases had no gene match. The CDR3 nucleotides read TGTGCCAGCAGCTTTGGACAGGGGGCTACCACTGAAGCTTTCTTT. Protein product: CASSFGQGATTEAFF.

In this sample, this clonotype turned up many times. The chain joins TRBV28 to TRBJ2-7, with D possibly TRBD1 on 5 matching bases. Trimming took 2 bases from V and 6 from J, leaving 11 bases between them. Per the germline V gene, CDR1 is MDHEN and CDR2 is SYDVKM. CDR3 length equals 13 residues. CDR3: CASSLRRDSEQYF. As DNA, the CDR3 is TGTGCCAGCAGTTTACGCAGGGATTCCGAGCAGTACTTC.

This chain connects TRBV9 to TRBJ2-2; 11 bases map to TRBD2. The CDR3 contains 15 residues. The V gene end was trimmed by 4 bases and the J gene end by 6 bases; junction bases not matched to a gene: 5. Germline V gene data show CDR1 as SGDLS and CDR2 as YYNGEE. The chain's CDR3 is CASSPVLAGAGELFF. The CDR3 DNA follows: TGTGCCAGCAGCCCAGTACTAGCGGGAGCCGGGGAGCTGTTTTTT.

This clonotype was detected ten times or more. This sequence joins TRBV12-3 or TRBV12-4 and TRBJ2-3, with D hard to call. Trimming took 2 bases from V and 4 from J, leaving 10 bases between them. This CDR3 has 14 residues. The CDR3 loop is CASSLRHASDTQYF. As DNA, the CDR3 is TGTGCCAGCAGTTTACGACACGCGTCAGATACGCAGTATTTT.

CDR3 sequence: CASSPTPLSEVDYF. CDR3 nucleotides: TGCGCCAGCAGCCCGACCCCCCTATCGGAGGTTGACTACTTC. This chain connects TRBV4-1 to TRBJ2-5, with D possibly matching TRBD2 (5 bases). The CDR3 sequence is 14 residues long. The germline V gene encodes CDR1 MGHRA and CDR2 YSYEKL. V was trimmed by 4 bases and J by 14 bases, leaving 23 bases between them.

This clonotype has a count of ten or more. This chain joins TRBV6-5 and TRBJ2-5; possibly TRBD2 for D (6 bases). Trimming pared 2 bases from V and 5 bases from J, leaving 6 bases between. This CDR3 is 12 amino acids long. CDR1 is MNHEY, CDR2 SVGAGI, per germline. The CDR3 here is CASSYGGETQYF. CDR3 nucleotide sequence: TGTGCCAGCAGTTACGGGGGGGAGACCCAGTACTTC.

This chain uses TRBV5-6 with TRBJ1-2; D might be TRBD1 (5 bases). This CDR3 has 16 amino acids. The germline gives CDR1 SGHDT, CDR2 YYEEEE. Trimming removed 4 bases from V and 6 bases from J, with 22 bases in between. The CDR3 bases are TGTGCCAGCAGCACAACCTCAGGAGGGGCGCGCCATGGCTACACCTTC. Translating gives CASSTTSGGARHGYTF.

The rearrangement joins TRBV3-1 to TRBJ1-2, with D hard to call. The ends were cut back, 0 bases at V and 6 bases at J, with 17 bases in the middle. Germline V gene data show CDR1 as LGHDT and CDR2 as YNNKEL (reference sequence). There are 16 residues in the CDR3. The CDR3 spells CASSQDRNRHQDGYTF. In DNA, the CDR3 is TGTGCCAGCAGCCAAGATCGAAACCGCCATCAGGATGGCTACACCTTC.

This clonotype was counted ten times or more. The chain carries TRBV20-1 and TRBJ2-5; tentatively, D is TRBD2 (6 bases). The CDR3 runs 13 residues. The V gene lost 6 bases and the J gene lost 3 bases, with 14 bases spanning the gap. Germline CDR1 and CDR2: DFQATT and SNEGSKA (reference sequence). The CDR3 loop reads CSAGGDAEETQYF. The CDR3 region has the DNA TGCAGTGCAGGAGGGGACGCGGAAGAGACCCAGTACTTC.

The rearrangement joins TRBV24-1 to TRBJ2-7; D might be TRBD2 (6 bases). This CDR3 comprises 17 residues. Trimming left V 0 bases short and J 6 bases short, with 20 bases between. In germline, CDR1 is KGHDR, CDR2 SFDVKD. CDR3 sequence reads: CATSDLLGGRRASEQYF. The CDR3 DNA follows: TGTGCCACCAGTGATTTGTTAGGAGGGCGGAGGGCCTCCGAGCAGTACTTC.

This clonotype was seen at least ten times. J is TRBJ2-6 and V is TRBV24-1; 8 nucleotides match TRBD1. The germline V gene has CDR1 KGHDR and CDR2 SFDVKD. The CDR3 has 18 amino acids. Germline trimming cut 3 bases from V and 4 bases from J; bases unmatched to any gene: 10. The CDR3 here is CATSDGRQGAPGANVLTF. The CDR3, as DNA: TGTGCCACCAGTGATGGGCGGCAGGGGGCGCCGGGGGCCAACGTCCTGACTTTC.

The chain links TRBV12-3 or TRBV12-4 to TRBJ1-5; 7 bases map to TRBD1. CDR3 length equals 13 residues. V shed 6 bases, J shed 5 bases, and the junction held 4 bases outside the gene matches. The CDR3 protein is CASSSGGYQPQHF. CDR3 bases: TGTGCCAGCAGCTCAGGGGGTTATCAGCCCCAGCATTTT.

This clonotype was detected only a few times. The chain joins TRBV4-1 to TRBJ2-3; 12 bases line up with TRBD1. The CDR3 loop spans 16 amino acids. The J segment lost 6 bases and the V segment lost 2 bases, leaving 6 bases of the junction unmatched. Germline values: CDR1 MGHRA, CDR2 YSYEKL. The CDR3 DNA sequence: TGCGCCAGCAGCCAATGGGGACAGGGGGCAACCGATACGCAGTATTTT. Its protein is CASSQWGQGATDTQYF.

V and J are TRBV5-7 and TRBJ2-4; tentatively, D is TRBD1 (6 bases). TRBV5-7 is an ORF; its function is uncertain. CDR3 length: 14 residues. Trimming shortened V by 0 bases and J by 8 bases, and 12 bases separated the two germline ends. The CDR3 nucleotides read TGTGCCAGCAGCTTGGGGACAGTTTGGGACATTCAGTACTTC. As protein: CASSLGTVWDIQYF.

This clonotype has at least ten counts. This rearrangement joins TRBV20-1 to TRBJ2-7; possible D gene TRBD2, 6 bases. Trimming stripped 6 bases from V and 4 bases from J, with 22 bases between. There are 15 residues in the CDR3. In germline, CDR1 is DFQATT, CDR2 SNEGSKA (reference sequence). CDR3 region: CSATGEDGSGYEQYF. CDR3 nucleotide sequence: TGCAGTGCCACCGGGGAGGACGGGAGTGGTTACGAGCAGTACTTC.

This clonotype was counted ten times or more. The chain employs TRBV2 and TRBJ1-1; D unresolved. The CDR3 is 11 amino acids. Germline loops: CDR1 SNHLY, CDR2 FYNNEI. Trimming shortened V by 0 bases and J by 10 bases, and 6 bases separated the two germline ends. Written as DNA, the CDR3 is TGTGCCAGCAGTGAAGCGCGTGTAGCTTTCTTT. It codes for CASSEARVAFF. The full variable domain, with the rest looked up from reference TRBV2 and TRBJ1-1, is EPEVTQTPSHQVTQMGQEVILRCVPISNHLYFYWYRQILGQKVEFLVSFYNNEISEKSEIFDDQFSVERPDGSNFTLKIRSTKLEDSAMYFCASSEARVAFFGQGTRLTVV.

This clonotype was detected a few times. The chain joins TRBV30 to TRBJ2-4, with D tentatively TRBD1 or TRBD2 (6 bases each). This CDR3 is 12 amino acids long. The V gene lost 2 bases and the J gene lost 6 bases, with 8 bases spanning the gap. Germline V gene data show CDR1 as GTSNPN and CDR2 as SVGIG (reference sequence). The CDR3 DNA follows: TGTGCCTGGAGTTGGGGGGCAAACATTCAGTACTTC. Translation: CAWSWGANIQYF.

About this clonotype: The germline gene is not matched at one end of the junction; a read error may be the cause. The chain carries TRBV10-3 and TRBJ2-1, with 8 positions matching TRBD2. Germline CDR1 ENHRY, CDR2 SYGVKD. The CDR3 length is 13 residues. CDR3 residues: CAIKEREHSEQLF. The DNA of the CDR3 is TGTGCCATCAAGGAGCGGGAGCATAGTGAGCAGCTCTTC.

V is TRBV5-1 and J is TRBJ2-4; TRBD1 matches 9 bases. V shed 0 bases, J shed 1 base, and the junction held 5 bases outside the gene matches. Germline CDR1 reads SGHRS; CDR2 reads YFSETQ. The CDR3 consists of 17 residues. CDR3 nucleotides: TGCGCCAGCAGCTTGGAAGGGACAGGGAGCGCCAAAAACATTCAGTACTTC. Protein product: CASSLEGTGSAKNIQYF.